This T cell receptor beta chain was sequenced during a study of T cell responses to AZD1222 COVID-19 vaccine. Study findings and constraints: There were repertoire samples only from the period after the peak T cell response. Reportedly, nearly half the spike-specific TCRs target unmutated variant regions. Spike-specific TCR breadth and depth went up after people got two AZD1222 doses. Donors were mostly white British, more females; clonal diversity possibly underestimated.

This CDR3 region has 15 residues. V was shortened by 3 bases and J by 4 bases, with 15 bases between the two germline ends. The germline V gene has CDR1 LNHDA and CDR2 SQIVND (reference sequence). Only in-frame clones appear in the TCRdb table, and some are missing; sequencing was by immunoSEQ multiplex PCR. The repertoire consists of about 100,000 clones, with 85% to 90% occurring once and the leading ten covering roughly 17%. As concerns this clone: Its antigen is unknown.

V gene TRBV19 combines with J gene TRBJ1-2; no reliable D call. This TCR derives from an adult in good health. Sequenced here: peripheral blood, sampled on day 0 of AZD1222 vaccination. The CDR3 nucleotides are TGTGCCAGTAGTATGAGGATCCAGATCTCCTATGGCTACACCTTC. Translating it yields CASSMRIQISYGYTF.